This entry is about one TCR beta chain. Antigen specificity is unknown. The length of the CDR3 is 15 residues. Germline CDR1 is LNHNV and CDR2 is YYDKDF (reference sequence). V lost 0 bases, J lost 6 bases, and 12 bases lay in between. TCRdb called the reads again in MiXCR, with one record for every CDR3 protein. The sample consists of hundreds of thousands of distinct CDR3 sequences, about 33% of them appearing once. This sample was included in a study of T cell repertoires in cytomegalovirus infection. Study-wide context: Selected CMV epitopes included recently identified HLA-C-restricted ones as well as well-studied HLA-B-restricted ones. CMV infection together with matching HLA type was indicated by public TCR beta signatures.

Overall study findings and caveats: Summed frequency of shared TCR beta families picked out CMV carriers who also had the relevant HLA. It was HLA-C-restricted CMV-specific TCR beta clonotypes that dominated the response ex vivo.

Sequenced here: cultured CD8+ T cells from PBMCs, sampled from culture after CMV antigen stimulation. The chain combines TRBV15 with TRBJ1-5; possible D gene TRBD1, 6 bases. The source of this sequence is a human donor in good health (CMV status not recorded). Some clones in this sample may be carry-over from other donors' samples. As DNA, the CDR3 is TGTGCCACCAGCAGAGATAGGACAGTGGGTCAGCCCCAGCATTTT. Its protein is CATSRDRTVGQPQHF.